This T cell receptor beta chain was captured in a study of human T cells and chemical hapten exposure. Individual cDNA molecules in this library carried unique molecular identifiers. Under the authors' procedure: There were a median of approximately 96,000 TCRs per sample, with a range from about 23,224 to 690,600. TCRdb ran MiXCR on the RACE reads and lists one entry per CDR3 protein. TCRdb, not the original authors, processed these V and J calls. Altogether around 110,000 distinct CDR3 sequences are present, about 12% being singletons, with the ten largest covering about 1.4%. Time point defined: patch test 1, 2 weeks after DPC sensitization. The treatment was: therapeutic diphenylcyclopropenone sensitization with weekly scalp DPC. Only a few counts were recorded for this clonotype. Between the trimmed V and J ends, which lost 5 bases and 1 base, there was a span of 7 bases. Germline V gene sequence: CDR1 SGHTA, CDR2 FQGNSA. This CDR3 is built from 13 residues.

Specimen: whole blood, collected in connection with sensitization to the hapten diphenylcyclopropenone (DPC). The chain employs TRBV7-2 and TRBJ2-3; D may be TRBD2 (5 bases). The receptor comes from a woman aged 45-60 years with alopecia areata. Some clones in this sample may be carry-over from other donors' samples. CDR3 sequence (DNA): TGTGCCAGCAGCCACGGGGGCACAGATACGCAGTATTTT. Its translation: CASSHGGTDTQYF.